The 31 T cell receptor beta chains below come from one sample, sequenced in a study of T cell responses to AZD1222 COVID-19 vaccine. Some clones are missing from TCRdb's copy, which holds only in-frame ones; the method was immunoSEQ multiplex PCR. The data show some 120,000 clones, about 90% seen once. The sequenced sample was peripheral blood, obtained on day 0 of AZD1222 vaccination. The receptors originated from an adult in good health.

The count of this clone is one. J is TRBJ2-7 and V is TRBV6-5; 9 bases fit TRBD1. The CDR3 length is 14 residues. Unmatched junction bases numbered 7, after V lost 7 bases and J lost 3 bases. Germline assignment: CDR1 MNHEY and CDR2 SVGAGI. The CDR3: CASIDRGYLYEQYF. The CDR3 nucleotides are TGTGCCAGCATCGACAGGGGGTATCTCTACGAGCAGTACTTC.

This rearrangement joins TRBV5-5 to TRBJ1-1; perhaps TRBD1 as D (6 bases). The V and J ends lost 4 bases and 1 base respectively, with 8 bases between them. This CDR3 has 13 residues. Germline V gives CDR1 SGHKS, CDR2 YYEKEE (reference sequence). DNA of the CDR3: TGTGCCAGCAGCGTGGACAGGAACACTGAAGCTTTCTTT. This translates into CASSVDRNTEAFF.

The CDR3 DNA sequence: TGCGCCAGCAGCTTGGGACTAGCGCCGGGAGATACGCAGTATTTT. This gives the protein CASSLGLAPGDTQYF. J is TRBJ2-3 and V is TRBV5-1; TRBD2 matches at 8 bases. Unmatched junction bases numbered 5, after V lost 0 bases and J lost 5 bases. CDR1 SGHRS and CDR2 YFSETQ come from the germline V gene. This CDR3 is 15 amino acids long.

This clone was picked up a small number of times. The chain uses TRBV5-1 and TRBJ1-1; D may be TRBD1 (5 bases). Germline assignment: CDR1 SGHRS and CDR2 YFSETQ. Trimming stripped 5 bases from V and 2 bases from J, with 13 bases between. The CDR3 extends over 14 amino acids. CDR3 loop: CASRAGDLNTEAFF. The CDR3 nucleotides read TGCGCCAGCAGGGCGGGGGACCTTAACACTGAAGCTTTCTTT.

V is TRBV28 and J is TRBJ2-5; D not certain. The V and J ends lost 5 bases and 5 bases respectively, with 6 bases between them. Germline lookup yields CDR1 MDHEN and CDR2 SYDVKM. The CDR3 covers 11 residues. The CDR3 DNA reads as TGTGCCAGCAGTACGGGTGAGACCCAGTACTTC. This encodes CASSTGETQYF.

The CDR3 nucleotides are TGTGCCAGCAGCCTCCGGCAGGAGACGTTCTTC. Its protein product is CASSLRQETFF. The chain is built from TRBV27 and TRBJ2-1; the D is unclear. The CDR3 is 11 residues long. In germline, CDR1 is MNHEY, CDR2 SMNVEV (reference sequence). The V end was cut by 6 bases, the J end by 15 bases, with 15 bases between.

The rearrangement links TRBV6-5 to TRBJ1-1, with D unclear. This CDR3 contains 15 residues. V shed 0 bases and J shed 0 bases, with 8 bases lying between them. Germline lookup yields CDR1 MNHEY and CDR2 SVGAGI. Here the CDR3 DNA reads TGTGCCAGCAGTTACTCTTTACTACTGAACACTGAAGCTTTCTTT. Its translation: CASSYSLLLNTEAFF.

The chain has TRBV27 and TRBJ2-1; D not certain. The CDR3 spans 14 residues. Germline loops: CDR1 MNHEY, CDR2 SMNVEV (reference sequence). V lost 0 bases, J lost 1 base, and 4 bases lay in between. The CDR3 protein is CASSLSASYNEQFF. CDR3 sequence (DNA): TGTGCCAGCAGTTTATCAGCTTCCTACAATGAGCAGTTCTTC.

The rearrangement links TRBV27 to TRBJ1-5, with a tentative D call TRBD1 (6 bases). The CDR3 loop spans 15 amino acids. Trimming pared 5 bases from V and 4 bases from J, leaving 15 bases between. Germline V lookup: CDR1 MNHEY, CDR2 SMNVEV (reference sequence). The CDR3 bases are TGTGCCAGCAGTAACCTTGACAGGACAAATCAGCCCCAGCATTTT. It specifies CASSNLDRTNQPQHF.

The chain combines TRBV5-1 with TRBJ2-1, with TRBD1 identical over 9 bases. V shed 2 bases and J 9 bases; nucleotides not matched to a gene: 9. This CDR3 has 15 residues. Germline V CDR1 and CDR2: SGHRS, YFSETQ. As DNA, the CDR3 is TGCGCCAGCAGCTTAGGGGACAGGGATACCGGTGAGCAGTTCTTC. As protein: CASSLGDRDTGEQFF.

The chain employs TRBV18 and TRBJ2-1, with D possibly TRBD2 on 6 matching bases. The V gene lost 2 bases and the J gene lost 4 bases, with 12 bases spanning the gap. The CDR3 has 15 residues. Germline CDR1 KGHSH, CDR2 LQKENI. CDR3 bases: TGTGCCAGCTCACCAGGAGCGGGCCAATACAATGAGCAGTTCTTC. Translation: CASSPGAGQYNEQFF.

The chain links TRBV2 to TRBJ1-2; no definite D call. Between the trimmed V and J ends, which lost 8 bases and 2 bases, there was a span of 9 bases. Germline CDR1 and CDR2: SNHLY and FYNNEI. The CDR3 has 12 amino acids. CDR3 amino acids: CASAGLNYGYTF. The CDR3 region has the DNA TGTGCCAGCGCGGGGTTAAACTATGGCTACACCTTC.

This rearrangement joins TRBV7-2 to TRBJ2-7; 7 nucleotides line up with TRBD2. The germline CDR1 and CDR2 sequences are SGHTA and FQGNSA. The V and J ends lost 1 base and 2 bases, in that order; junction bases with no gene match: 5. The CDR3 runs 15 residues. CDR3 DNA sequence: TGTGCCAGCAGCTTAGAAATAGCGGGCCCCTACGAGCAGTACTTC. This codes for CASSLEIAGPYEQYF.

This chain links TRBV7-9 with TRBJ2-1; unclear D gene. Germline values: CDR1 SEHNR, CDR2 FQNEAQ (reference sequence). Trimming took 1 base from V and 9 from J, leaving 13 bases between them. The CDR3 spans 14 residues. The chain's CDR3 is CASSLGGGMFEQFF. The CDR3 DNA is TGTGCCAGCAGCTTAGGGGGTGGAATGTTTGAGCAGTTCTTC.

The J gene is TRBJ1-2, the V gene TRBV19, with 7 nucleotides matching TRBD1. V was pared by 3 bases and J by 1 base, with 8 bases of the junction left unmatched. The CDR3 is 16 residues long. Germline V gives CDR1 LNHDA, CDR2 SQIVND (reference sequence). The CDR3 sequence is CASSIRTGALNYGYTF. CDR3 bases: TGTGCCAGTAGTATTCGTACAGGGGCGCTTAACTATGGCTACACCTTC.

The chain carries TRBV6-2 or TRBV6-3 and TRBJ2-1; 11 nucleotides line up with TRBD2. CDR3 length equals 15 residues. V shed 5 bases and J 4 bases; nucleotides not matched to a gene: 4. Germline CDR1 reads MNHEY; CDR2 reads SVGEGT. The CDR3 is CASSLLAGAYNEQFF. The CDR3 DNA reads as TGTGCCAGCAGTCTACTAGCGGGAGCTTACAATGAGCAGTTCTTC.

V gene TRBV2 combines with J gene TRBJ2-1; TRBD2 matches 8 bases. V lost 5 bases to trimming and J lost 1 base; unmatched junction nucleotides: 13. CDR1 and CDR2 (germline): SNHLY, FYNNEI. CDR3 length: 18 residues. The CDR3 coding sequence is TGTGCCAGCAGTTCGGACCCGAGCGGGGGCGTTTCCTACAATGAGCAGTTCTTC. Its protein is CASSSDPSGGVSYNEQFF.

CDR3 DNA: TGTGCCAGCAGCGCCTTCAGCGGGAACAATGAGCAGTTCTTC. Amino acid sequence: CASSAFSGNNEQFF. The rearrangement links TRBV7-9 to TRBJ2-1, with TRBD2 matching over 7 bases. Germline lookup yields CDR1 SEHNR and CDR2 FQNEAQ (reference sequence). The CDR3 is 14 residues long. After removal of 5 bases from V and 5 bases from J, the junction contained 6 bases not matched to a gene. Full variable domain (remainder filled in from reference TRBV7-9 and TRBJ2-1): DTGVSQNPRHKITKRGQNVTFRCDPISEHNRLYWYRQTLGQGPEFLTYFQNEAQLEKSRLLSDRFSAERPKGSFSTLEIQRTEQGDSAMYLCASSAFSGNNEQFFGPGTRLTVL.

This clone was detected only once. The genes are TRBV10-3 and TRBJ2-7, with D possibly matching TRBD1 (6 bases). The CDR3 spans 14 residues. Per the germline V gene, CDR1 is ENHRY and CDR2 is SYGVKD. Trimming shortened V by 5 bases and J by 2 bases, and 13 bases separated the two germline ends. The CDR3 nucleotides read TGTGCCATCAGTCAACAGGGACCCGCCTACGAGCAGTACTTC. The encoded protein is CAISQQGPAYEQYF.

The chain recombines TRBV24-1 with TRBJ2-3; 8 nucleotides align to TRBD1. Losses at the gene ends were 0 bases for V and 0 bases for J; bases not matched to a gene: 1. The CDR3 covers 16 residues. The germline V gene has CDR1 KGHDR and CDR2 SFDVKD. The CDR3 loop is CATSDLGQGSTDTQYF. The CDR3 coding sequence is TGTGCCACCAGTGATTTGGGACAGGGAAGCACAGATACGCAGTATTTT.

The rearrangement joins TRBV28 to TRBJ1-6; no clear D. V was cut by 6 bases and J by 7 bases, with 4 bases left in between. CDR1 and CDR2 (germline): MDHEN, SYDVKM. CDR3 length equals 11 residues. CDR3 sequence: CASRGNSPLHF. DNA of the CDR3: TGTGCCAGCAGGGGGAATTCACCCCTCCACTTT.

This clone showed up just a few times. This chain connects TRBV20-1 to TRBJ1-5; D uncertain. Germline loops: CDR1 DFQATT, CDR2 SNEGSKA (reference sequence). The CDR3 runs to 12 residues. Trimming removed 3 bases at V and 1 base at J, with 4 bases between. The CDR3 nucleotides read TGCAGTGCTAGTCACAGCAATCAGCCCCAGCATTTT. Protein sequence: CSASHSNQPQHF.

The chain couples TRBV6-1 to TRBJ1-5, with D hard to call. V was shortened by 3 bases and J by 3 bases, with 9 bases between the two germline ends. This CDR3 has 14 amino acids. Germline CDR1 and CDR2: MNHNS and SASEGT. The CDR3 reads CASSDVHFNQPQHF. The CDR3 DNA reads TGTGCCAGCAGTGATGTCCATTTCAATCAGCCCCAGCATTTT.

As DNA, the CDR3 is TGTGCCAGCAGCTTAGGCGTTGGGGTGAACACTGAAGCTTTCTTT. This codes for CASSLGVGVNTEAFF. The genes are TRBV7-3 and TRBJ1-1; no clear D. CDR3 length: 15 residues. Germline V gene data show CDR1 as SGHTA and CDR2 as FQGTGA. Trimming took 2 bases from V and 0 from J, leaving 10 bases between them.

The gene calls are TRBV7-2 and TRBJ2-7, with D tentatively TRBD2 (5 bases). V shed 3 bases and J shed 0 bases, with 21 bases lying between them. The CDR3 has 18 amino acids. The germline gives CDR1 SGHTA, CDR2 FQGNSA. DNA for the CDR3: TGTGCCAGCAGCTTTACGGCCGGCGTCCGGAGGAGCTCCTACGAGCAGTACTTC. This encodes CASSFTAGVRRSSYEQYF.

The genes are TRBV2 and TRBJ1-2, with D maybe TRBD1 (6 bases). In germline, CDR1 is SNHLY, CDR2 FYNNEI. Trimming removed 3 bases from V and 5 bases from J, with 16 bases in between. The CDR3 loop spans 15 amino acids. The CDR3 here is CASSDFKGEEYGYTF. The CDR3 DNA follows: TGTGCCAGCAGTGACTTCAAGGGGGAAGAGTATGGCTACACCTTC.

The genes are TRBV30 and TRBJ1-1; unclear D gene. V lost 3 bases and J lost 0, with 8 bases in between. Germline CDR1 reads GTSNPN; CDR2 reads SVGIG (reference sequence). This CDR3 spans 13 amino acids. As DNA, the CDR3 is TGTGCCTGGAGCTTGGGAGTGAACACTGAAGCTTTCTTT. As protein: CAWSLGVNTEAFF.

The chain is built from TRBV19 and TRBJ2-5; 10 bases are a match to TRBD2. This CDR3 has 15 amino acids. Trimming at V came to 4 bases and at J to 4 bases, leaving 6 bases not matched to a gene. CDR1 and CDR2 (germline): LNHDA, SQIVND (reference sequence). The CDR3 protein is CASSKGLAGVETQYF. CDR3 DNA sequence: TGTGCCAGTAGTAAAGGGCTAGCGGGAGTAGAGACCCAGTACTTC.

The chain joins TRBV15 to TRBJ2-2; D is possibly TRBD1 (6 bases). Trimming cost V 3 bases and J 3 bases, with 14 bases left between them. The CDR3 loop spans 16 amino acids. The germline V gene encodes CDR1 LNHNV and CDR2 YYDKDF (reference sequence). The CDR3 DNA reads as TGTGCCACCAGCAGGTCTGCAGGGGCCGACACCGGGGAGCTGTTTTTT. Residues: CATSRSAGADTGELFF.

The V gene is TRBV11-3, the J gene TRBJ2-7; 7 bases agree with TRBD2. The CDR3 extends over 15 amino acids. Trimming took 5 bases from V and 2 from J; bases not matched to a gene: 9. Germline loops: CDR1 SGHNT, CDR2 YENEEA. The CDR3: CASSVTGTTAYEQYF. In nucleotides, the CDR3 is TGTGCCAGCAGCGTGACCGGGACTACCGCCTACGAGCAGTACTTC.

The V and J genes are TRBV23-1 and TRBJ2-1; 9 nucleotides match TRBD1. TRBV23-1 is flagged as an ORF with uncertain function. The CDR3 runs to 15 residues. Trimming cost V 6 bases and J 3 bases; bases outside gene matches: 6. CDR3 sequence (DNA): TGCGCCAGCAGACCCCGGGACAGGGTCTACAATGAGCAGTTCTTC. This translates into CASRPRDRVYNEQFF.